The present T cell receptor (beta chain) was sequenced within a study of STAT3 mutations in large granular lymphocyte leukemia. Study conclusions and caveats: At least one immunodominant TCR beta clonotype appeared in every T-cell large granular lymphocyte leukemia patient.

Germline CDR1 MDHEN, CDR2 SYDVKM. This CDR3 is built from 13 residues. V dropped 5 bases and J dropped 6; count of bases not matched to a gene: 4. Produced via immunoSEQ multiplex PCR; TCRdb's table is partial and in-frame only. The table lists 7,500 to 10,000 clones, roughly nine tenths of them singletons. This clone was seen a single time. Its antigen is not identified. The clonotype was recovered from a man aged 55 to 70 with T-cell large granular lymphocyte leukemia. Some clones in this sample may be carry-over from other donors' samples. The gene calls are TRBV28 and TRBJ1-2; 9 bases line up with TRBD1. Sequences were obtained from peripheral blood mononuclear cells. The CDR3 DNA follows: TGTGCCAGCAGTCCGGGACAGGGAGATGGCTACACCTTC. Translating it yields CASSPGQGDGYTF.